This T cell receptor (beta chain) originates from a study of blood T cell repertoires in COVID-19. Membership in each cohort depended on participant-reported clinical history. Using immunoSEQ multiplex PCR, the repertoire was profiled, and TCRdb retains in-frame clones only, with some absent. The data show 250,000 to 300,000 clones, just over 85% seen once. Trimming stripped 3 bases from V and 0 bases from J, with 9 bases between. Germline CDR1 and CDR2: ENHRY and SYGVKD. The CDR3 sequence is 15 residues long. The sequenced sample was PBMCs or T cells enriched from blood (not recorded which). The receptor's source is a man aged 18 to 35 who had recovered from COVID-19. The rearrangement joins TRBV10-3 to TRBJ2-1, with D possibly being TRBD1 (5 bases). The CDR3 sequence: CAISDRVSSYNEQFF. The CDR3 region has the DNA TGTGCCATCAGTGACAGGGTTAGCTCCTACAATGAGCAGTTCTTC.